The TCR beta chain described here comes from a study of T-cell memory formation after mild COVID-19. About the study: Most TCR clusters belonged to a single donor. Study findings and constraints: There were some responding clones in pre-infection memory, which suggested that cross-reactive memory had joined. Later expanders leaned CD4+, whereas clones that contracted between day 15 and 85 were balanced CD4/CD8.

One entry per CDR3 protein, called by TCRdb with MiXCR from the 5' RACE reads. The data hold hundreds of thousands of distinct CDR3 sequences, with 8% to 9% observed a single time. The CDR3 contains 13 residues. Trimming took off 0 bases at V and 8 bases at J, with 11 bases between the two ends. Germline V lookup: CDR1 DFQATT, CDR2 SNEGSKA (reference sequence). Notes on this clonotype: The antigen is unknown.

This clonotype was obtained from a young man who had mild COVID-19 (a few samples of this study predate the infection). Cell type and time point are not known. The V and J genes are TRBV20-1 and TRBJ2-1; D is unresolved. Material for sequencing was PBMCs or a T cell subset sorted from them (not recorded which). The CDR3 loop reads CSARESRVHEQFF. CDR3 coding DNA: TGCAGTGCTAGAGAGAGTAGGGTCCATGAGCAGTTCTTC.